The 23 T cell receptor beta chains below all came from one sample that was sequenced in a study of neurological immune-mediated disorders. TCRdb used MiXCR to reprocess the 5' RACE reads, holding one entry per CDR3 protein. The sample lists around 16,000 distinct CDR3 sequences; 3.5% were seen once. Sequenced material: CD8+ T cells from blood. The receptors come from a woman in her thirties or forties in good health.

The rearrangement uses TRBV11-3 and TRBJ2-2; weak D call: TRBD2 (6 bases). From germline, CDR1 is SGHNT and CDR2 YENEEA. This CDR3 has 13 residues. Trimming removed 2 bases at V and 7 bases at J, with 8 bases between. DNA for the CDR3: TGTGCCAGCAGCTTACCGGGGGTCGGGGAGCTGTTTTTT. Its translation is CASSLPGVGELFF.

This clonotype has a count of ten or more. The gene calls are TRBV29-1 and TRBJ2-7, with 7 bases matching TRBD2. The trim removed 1 base at V and 3 bases at J, leaving 12 bases unmatched. The CDR3 is made up of 16 amino acids. Germline V gene sequence: CDR1 SQVTM, CDR2 ANQGSEA. The DNA for the CDR3 is TGCAGCGTTGAAGCATCAGGAGGGAGGGCCCTCTACGAGCAGTACTTC. Its translation: CSVEASGGRALYEQYF.

This clonotype was counted ten times or more. The CDR3 is CASSLAQGTDYEQYF. In DNA form, the CDR3 reads TGTGCCAGCAGCTTAGCGCAGGGGACAGATTACGAGCAGTACTTC. This chain uses TRBV7-9 with TRBJ2-7; 7 positions agree with TRBD1. V shed 0 bases, J shed 4 bases, and the junction held 6 bases outside the gene matches. The germline V gene encodes CDR1 SEHNR and CDR2 FQNEAQ (reference sequence). This CDR3 is 15 amino acids long.

This clonotype was recorded at least ten times. A junction boundary mismatches the germline segment, possibly from a read error. This chain links TRBV28 with TRBJ2-7; D possibly corresponds to TRBD1 (6 bases). CDR3 length: 12 residues. Germline values: CDR1 MDHEN, CDR2 SYDVKM. The CDR3 bases are TGTGCCAGCAGTTTATATGACAGTCCCAGGGGCTTC. Protein sequence: CASSLYDSPRGF. Combining the CDR3 with reference TRBV28 and TRBJ2-7 gives the whole variable domain DVKVTQSSRYLVKRTGEKVFLECVQDMDHENMFWYRQDPGLGLRLIYFSYDVKMKEKGDIPEGYSVSREKKERFSLILESASTNQTSMYLCASSLYDSPRGFGPGTRLTVT.

Many counts were recorded for this clonotype. V gene TRBV6-1 combines with J gene TRBJ1-1; 10 bases line up with TRBD1. The CDR3 covers 14 residues. Germline CDR1 and CDR2: MNHNS and SASEGT. V lost 7 bases, J lost 4 bases, and 6 bases stayed unmatched. CDR3 sequence: CASIRGQGPTEAFF. DNA of the CDR3: TGTGCCAGCATCCGGGGACAGGGGCCCACTGAAGCTTTCTTT.

This clonotype was seen at least ten times. The chain couples TRBV7-9 to TRBJ2-5; 9 bases map to TRBD1. Germline V gene sequence: CDR1 SEHNR, CDR2 FQNEAQ (reference sequence). V gave up 4 bases and J gave up 5 bases; unmatched junction bases: 5. The CDR3 covers 14 residues. The CDR3 DNA is TGTGCCAGCAGCTGGGGACAGGGTATGGAGACCCAGTACTTC. Protein product: CASSWGQGMETQYF.

At least ten counts were recorded for this clonotype. The V and J genes are TRBV4-1 and TRBJ2-1, with TRBD2 identical over 15 bases. Germline V gene lookup returns CDR1 MGHRA and CDR2 YSYEKL. The ends lost 1 base at V and 0 bases at J; junction bases unmatched: 4. The CDR3 loop spans 19 amino acids. The CDR3 nucleotides are TGCGCCAGCAGCCAAGGAGGACTAGCGGGAGGGGGCTCCTACAATGAGCAGTTCTTC. This codes for CASSQGGLAGGGSYNEQFF.

This clonotype was seen many times. The rearrangement joins TRBV4-2 to TRBJ2-1; D might be TRBD2 (6 bases). Looked up from germline, CDR1 is LGHNA and CDR2 is YNFKEQ. CDR3 length: 15 residues. V was shortened by 1 base and J by 0 bases, with 7 bases between the two germline ends. Here the CDR3 DNA reads TGTGCCAGCAGCCAAGCGGGGGACTCCTACAATGAGCAGTTCTTC. It yields the protein CASSQAGDSYNEQFF.

This clonotype was found many times. The chain is built from TRBV5-1 and TRBJ2-3; 10 nucleotides line up with TRBD2. The V gene's germline CDR1 is SGHRS and CDR2 YFSETQ. The J segment lost 4 bases and the V segment lost 3 bases, leaving 8 bases of the junction unmatched. The CDR3 is 16 amino acids. Written as DNA, the CDR3 is TGCGCCAGCAGCTACCGCAGAGCGGGAGGGCCAGATACGCAGTATTTT. It is translated as CASSYRRAGGPDTQYF.

The table lists this clonotype with many counts. The rearrangement links TRBV5-1 to TRBJ2-1, with TRBD1 matching over 10 bases. The germline V gene has CDR1 SGHRS and CDR2 YFSETQ. The CDR3 is made up of 15 amino acids. The J segment lost 7 bases and the V segment lost 2 bases, leaving 6 bases of the junction unmatched. The CDR3 region has the DNA TGCGCCAGCAGCTTTCGACAGGGGGCAATGAATGAGCAGTTCTTC. This encodes CASSFRQGAMNEQFF.

As to this clonotype: A much larger clone lies a single base off, so this may be a read error. The J gene is TRBJ1-5, the V gene TRBV28, with TRBD1 as a possible D gene (5 bases). In germline, CDR1 is MDHEN, CDR2 SYDVKM. The CDR3 length is 15 residues. In DNA, the CDR3 is TGTGCCAGCACCCAGGTCGGGACCTACGGTCAGTCCCAGCATTTT. Protein product: CASTQVGTYGQSQHF.

This clonotype was seen many times. The V and J genes are TRBV6-5 and TRBJ1-4; D ambiguous. Germline loops: CDR1 MNHEY, CDR2 SVGAGI. V shed 9 bases and J shed 4 bases, with 12 bases lying between them. The CDR3 is made up of 13 amino acids. In DNA form, the CDR3 reads TGTGCCAGTACGGAACGAAGTAATGAAAAACTGTTTTTT. It specifies CASTERSNEKLFF.

This clonotype was observed many times. The chain carries TRBV20-1 and TRBJ2-7, with 12 positions matching TRBD2. The CDR3 spans 15 residues. Trimming cost V 3 bases and J 7 bases; bases outside gene matches: 10. The germline CDR1 and CDR2 sequences are DFQATT and SNEGSKA (reference sequence). The CDR3 region is CSARASGRAAGEQYF. For the CDR3, the DNA is TGCAGTGCTAGGGCTAGCGGGAGGGCCGCAGGGGAGCAGTACTTC.

By sample fraction, this clonotype is medium-sized. This chain joins TRBV3-1 and TRBJ2-7, with a weak D call TRBD2 (5 bases). The CDR3 length is 13 residues. Germline V gene data show CDR1 as LGHDT and CDR2 as YNNKEL (reference sequence). V was shortened by 4 bases and J by 4 bases, with 11 bases between the two germline ends. CDR3: CASSPGLYYEQYF. CDR3 bases: TGTGCCAGCAGCCCTGGACTGTATTACGAGCAGTACTTC.

At least ten counts were recorded for this clonotype. This sequence joins TRBV29-1 and TRBJ1-1; weak D call: TRBD1 (6 bases). The germline CDR1 and CDR2 sequences are SQVTM and ANQGSEA. This CDR3 contains 13 residues. Trimming removed 6 bases at V and 1 base at J, with 12 bases between. This CDR3 reads CSVEVTGNTEAFF. CDR3 sequence (DNA): TGCAGCGTGGAGGTGACAGGGAACACTGAAGCTTTCTTT. Combining the CDR3 with reference TRBV29-1 and TRBJ1-1 gives the whole variable domain SAVISQKPSRDICQRGTSLTIQCQVDSQVTMMFWYRQQPGQSLTLIATANQGSEATYESGFVIDKFPISRPNLTFSTLTVSNMSPEDSSIYLCSVEVTGNTEAFFGQGTRLTVV.

In its sample, this clonotype was seen many times. This chain joins TRBV10-2 and TRBJ2-7; 7 nucleotides agree with TRBD2. In germline, CDR1 is WSHSY, CDR2 SAAADI. Germline trimming cut 6 bases from V and 0 bases from J; bases unmatched to any gene: 8. The CDR3 runs 15 residues. The CDR3 nucleotides read TGCGCCAGCAGCCCGCGGGGCGGGAGCTCCTACGAGCAGTACTTC. Residues: CASSPRGGSSYEQYF.

This clonotype was detected ten times or more. J is TRBJ2-2 and V is TRBV4-2; 13 bases are a match to TRBD2. The length of the CDR3 is 18 residues. J was trimmed by 7 bases and V by 1 base; bases with no gene match: 9. Per germline, CDR1 LGHNA and CDR2 YNFKEQ. CDR3 in amino acids: CASSQVTSGRELFGELFF. The CDR3 coding sequence is TGTGCCAGCAGCCAAGTAACTAGCGGGAGGGAATTGTTCGGGGAGCTGTTTTTT.

This clonotype showed up many times. The chain uses TRBV10-3 and TRBJ1-2; maybe TRBD1 (5 bases). Between the trimmed V and J ends, which lost 0 bases and 6 bases, there was a span of 14 bases. The CDR3 extends over 15 amino acids. The germline V gene encodes CDR1 ENHRY and CDR2 SYGVKD. The CDR3 region is CAISESTRIGDGYTF. CDR3 sequence (DNA): TGTGCCATCAGTGAGTCGACTCGTATAGGGGATGGCTACACCTTC.

This clonotype was picked up many times. The V gene is TRBV12-3 or TRBV12-4, the J gene TRBJ1-5; the D is unclear. Between the trimmed V and J ends, which lost 5 bases and 5 bases, there was a span of 10 bases. The CDR3 runs to 13 residues. The CDR3 DNA reads TGTGCCAGCAGTCATTCCCGGGATCAGCCCCAGCATTTT. It specifies CASSHSRDQPQHF.

This clonotype was found many times. This chain joins TRBV5-5 and TRBJ2-7; tentative D call: TRBD1 (6 bases). Trimming removed 6 bases at V and 5 bases at J, with 12 bases between. Germline lookup yields CDR1 SGHKS and CDR2 YYEKEE (reference sequence). The length of the CDR3 is 12 residues. The CDR3 bases are TGTGCCAGCACGTATTCAGGGGACGAGCAGTACTTC. Its protein is CASTYSGDEQYF.

Many counts were recorded for this clonotype. In DNA, the CDR3 is TGTGCCAGCAGTTTTAGACAGGGGATCCTCCACGAGCAGTACTTC. It is translated as CASSFRQGILHEQYF. The J gene is TRBJ2-7, the V gene TRBV6-2 or TRBV6-3; 8 bases align to TRBD1. Trimming at V came to 4 bases and at J to 5 bases, leaving 10 bases not matched to a gene. CDR1 is MNHEY and CDR2 is SVGEGT in the germline V gene. This CDR3 comprises 15 residues.

This clonotype was observed at least ten times. The chain carries TRBV5-4 and TRBJ2-3; no firm D call. The V end lost 4 bases, the J end lost 4 bases, and 16 bases lay between the germline ends. CDR3 size: 15 residues. Per the germline V gene, CDR1 is SGHNT and CDR2 is YYREEE (reference sequence). The CDR3 sequence: CASSPYGPVSDTQYF. CDR3 in DNA: TGTGCCAGCAGCCCCTACGGACCAGTTTCAGATACGCAGTATTTT.

This clonotype appeared many times. This chain links TRBV7-6 with TRBJ2-7, with TRBD2 identical over 8 bases. CDR1 SGHVS and CDR2 FNYEAQ come from the germline V gene. The CDR3 consists of 15 residues. Trimming took 0 bases from V and 4 from J; bases not matched to a gene: 5. This chain's CDR3 is CASSLAAGGPYEQYF. As DNA, the CDR3 is TGTGCCAGCAGCTTAGCGGCGGGAGGACCATACGAGCAGTACTTC. The entire variable domain, with the rest obtained from reference TRBV7-6 and TRBJ2-7, is as follows: GAGVSQSPRYKVTKRGQDVALRCDPISGHVSLYWYRQALGQGPEFLTYFNYEAQQDKSGLPNDRFSAERPEGSISTLTIQRTEQRDSAMYRCASSLAAGGPYEQYFGPGTRLTVT.